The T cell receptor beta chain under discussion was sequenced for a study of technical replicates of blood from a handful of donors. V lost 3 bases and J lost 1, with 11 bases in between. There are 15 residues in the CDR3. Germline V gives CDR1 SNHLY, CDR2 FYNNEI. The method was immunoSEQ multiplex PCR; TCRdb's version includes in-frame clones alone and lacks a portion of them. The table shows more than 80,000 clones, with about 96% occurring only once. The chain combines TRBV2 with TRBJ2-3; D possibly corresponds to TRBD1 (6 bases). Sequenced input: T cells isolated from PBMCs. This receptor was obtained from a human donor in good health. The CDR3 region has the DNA TGTGCCAGCAGTGAGGGGACAATACGCACAGATACGCAGTATTTT. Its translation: CASSEGTIRTDTQYF.